What follows are 20 T cell receptor beta chains derived from one specimen sequenced in a study of T cells after yellow fever vaccination. TCRdb re-derived calls from the 5' RACE reads in MiXCR, one entry per CDR3 protein. The table lists 350,000 to 450,000 distinct CDR3 sequences, about 6.2% of them singletons. The material sequenced was PBMCs, taken 5 days after the yellow fever booster vaccination. Receptors originate from a man aged 25 to 40 who received the YFV17D yellow fever vaccine.

Comments on this clonotype: This may be a read error, as it is one base from a much larger clone. The V and J genes are TRBV11-2 and TRBJ2-6, with TRBD2 as a possible D gene (6 bases). Looked up from germline, CDR1 is SGHAT and CDR2 is FQNNGV. The CDR3 extends over 17 amino acids. The CDR3 nucleotides are TGTCCCAGCAGCTTAGGAGGGCAGGGATCCGGGGCCAACGTCCTGACTTTC. Its protein is CPSSLGGQGSGANVLTF.

This clonotype came up many times. This chain uses TRBV28 with TRBJ2-6; 8 positions match TRBD1. The CDR3 contains 17 residues. CDR1 is MDHEN and CDR2 is SYDVKM in the germline V gene. The ends lost 5 bases at V and 1 base at J; junction bases unmatched: 7. CDR3 protein: CASSPGDRGSGANVLTF. CDR3 DNA sequence: TGTGCCAGCAGTCCGGGTGACAGGGGATCTGGGGCCAACGTCCTGACTTTC.

This clonotype occurred many times. The V and J genes are TRBV3-1 and TRBJ2-1, with 12 bases identical to TRBD2. The CDR3 is 17 residues long. Germline V CDR1 and CDR2: LGHDT, YNNKEL (reference sequence). With V trimmed by 4 bases and J by 4 bases, 8 bases remained unmatched. The CDR3 protein is CASSPQGTSGPYNEQFF. As DNA, the CDR3 is TGTGCCAGCAGCCCACAAGGGACTAGCGGGCCGTACAATGAGCAGTTCTTC.

This clonotype has just a few counts. The rearrangement uses TRBV6-2 or TRBV6-3 and TRBJ2-2; 7 positions agree with TRBD2. The CDR3 has 17 amino acids. J lost 4 bases, V lost 0 bases, and 8 bases had no gene match. Per the germline V gene, CDR1 is MNHEY and CDR2 is SVGEGT. The CDR3 DNA reads TGTGCCAGCAGTTACTCGCGGGAGTCGCCCAGCACCGGGGAGCTGTTTTTT. This sequence encodes CASSYSRESPSTGELFF.

This clonotype occurred a few times. The J gene is TRBJ2-7, the V gene TRBV25-1, with D tentatively TRBD2 (7 bases). Per the germline V gene, CDR1 is MGHDK and CDR2 is SYGVNS. V gave up 9 bases and J gave up 2 bases, with 26 bases separating them. CDR3 length: 17 amino acids. CDR3 in DNA: TGTGCCAGAACCGGAGATGGGGGGGGGCCGAGCGCCTACGAGCAGTACTTC. Translation: CARTGDGGGPSAYEQYF.

This clonotype has at least ten counts. The J gene is TRBJ2-1, the V gene TRBV7-2; TRBD2 aligns across 8 bases. The CDR3 has 15 residues. Germline V gene data show CDR1 as SGHTA and CDR2 as FQGNSA. With 1 base clipped from V and 8 bases from J, the junction kept 7 bases outside the gene matches. In DNA, the CDR3 is TGTGCCAGCAGCTTAGTTAGCGGGATTTTCGATGAGCAGTTCTTC. Residues: CASSLVSGIFDEQFF.

This clonotype was picked up a small number of times. J is TRBJ2-7 and V is TRBV7-2; no clear D. Trimming left V 5 bases short and J 4 bases short, with 24 bases between. This CDR3 has 17 residues. CDR1 and CDR2 from the germline V gene are SGHTA and FQGNSA. CDR3 region: CASSPRPDGIVPYEQYF. The CDR3 DNA follows: TGTGCCAGCAGCCCCCGCCCAGACGGAATAGTCCCTTACGAGCAGTACTTC. Using reference TRBV7-2 and TRBJ2-7 for the parts outside the CDR3, the full variable domain is GAGVSQSPSNKVTEKGKDVELRCDPISGHTALYWYRQSLGQGLEFLIYFQGNSAPDKSGLPSDRFSAERTGGSVSTLTIQRTQQEDSAVYLCASSPRPDGIVPYEQYFGPGTRLTVT.

This clonotype was observed at least ten times. The chain is built from TRBV12-5 and TRBJ2-3; 9 nucleotides agree with TRBD1. Trimming cost V 1 base and J 2 bases; bases outside gene matches: 1. The CDR3 totals 15 residues. Germline V gene data show CDR1 as LGHNT and CDR2 as FRNRAP. CDR3 bases: TGTGCTAGTGGTTTGGGGACAGGGGCCACAGATACGCAGTATTTT. Its translation: CASGLGTGATDTQYF.

The chain's CDR3 is CASSLGEVSGGQFF. CDR3 nucleotide sequence: TGTGCCAGCAGCCTCGGTGAAGTGTCAGGGGGTCAGTTCTTC. The chain joins TRBV7-2 to TRBJ2-1; 7 bases line up with TRBD1. The CDR3 runs 14 residues. J lost 13 bases, V lost 5 bases, and 14 bases had no gene match. CDR1 is SGHTA and CDR2 is FQGNSA in the germline V gene.

The chain uses TRBV20-1 and TRBJ2-1; possibly TRBD1 for D (5 bases). V was pared by 7 bases and J by 1 base, with 14 bases between. Germline CDR1 reads DFQATT; CDR2 reads SNEGSKA (reference sequence). This CDR3 spans 14 amino acids. In DNA, the CDR3 is TGCAGTGTCGAAGGGGCGCTATCCTACAATGAGCAGTTCTTC. Protein product: CSVEGALSYNEQFF.

The chain is built from TRBV4-3 and TRBJ2-7, with D possibly matching TRBD2 (5 bases). Germline V lookup: CDR1 LGHNA, CDR2 YSLEER. V was pared by 4 bases and J by 0 bases, with 10 bases between. The CDR3 extends over 14 amino acids. CDR3 in DNA: TGCGCCAGCAGCCGCTGGGAGACCTCCTACGAGCAGTACTTC. Translation gives CASSRWETSYEQYF.

This clonotype was found a few times. The chain recombines TRBV10-3 with TRBJ2-5, with 8 positions matching TRBD1. The CDR3 runs to 14 residues. With 3 bases clipped from V and 3 bases from J, the junction kept 3 bases outside the gene matches. Germline-derived CDR1 and CDR2 are ENHRY and SYGVKD. The CDR3 sequence: CAISDGQGEETQYF. DNA of the CDR3: TGTGCCATCAGTGACGGACAGGGTGAAGAGACCCAGTACTTC.

V usage is TRBV20-1 and J usage is TRBJ1-6; D call uncertain. Germline CDR1 reads DFQATT; CDR2 reads SNEGSKA (reference sequence). The CDR3 runs to 14 residues. The germline V and J ends were trimmed by 5 bases and 0 bases, with 8 bases remaining between them. The CDR3 sequence is CSAAVSSYNSPLHF. CDR3 bases: TGCAGTGCTGCCGTTAGCTCCTATAATTCACCCCTCCACTTT.

This clonotype was detected only a few times. The chain has TRBV6-2 or TRBV6-3 and TRBJ2-1; 8 nucleotides align to TRBD2. V trimming: 8 bases; J trimming: 5 bases; junction bases outside the gene matches: 2. The germline CDR1 and CDR2 sequences are MNHEY and SVGEGT. CDR3 length: 12 amino acids. This CDR3 is CASETSDNEQFF. CDR3 bases: TGTGCCAGCGAGACTAGCGACAATGAGCAGTTCTTC.

Details on this clonotype: The CDR3 does not close with the conserved phenylalanine or tryptophan, likely indicating a read error. V and J are TRBV6-2 or TRBV6-3 and TRBJ2-7, with no clear D. This CDR3 spans 13 amino acids. Trimming took 6 bases from V and 6 from J, leaving 15 bases between them. Germline CDR1 and CDR2: MNHEY and SVGEGT. The CDR3 spells CASSPTPIAEQYS. The CDR3 bases are TGTGCCAGCAGCCCCACCCCTATCGCCGAGCAGTACTCC.

The chain combines TRBV20-1 with TRBJ2-7; perhaps TRBD2 as D (5 bases). CDR3 length equals 11 residues. The germline gives CDR1 DFQATT, CDR2 SNEGSKA (reference sequence). V was pared by 4 bases and J by 4 bases, with 8 bases between. CDR3 coding DNA: TGCAGTGCTATGGACTTGTACGAGCAGTACTTC. It specifies CSAMDLYEQYF.

The table lists this clonotype with many counts. This chain connects TRBV11-2 to TRBJ2-7; 10 bases line up with TRBD2. The V segment lost 5 bases and the J segment 4 bases; nucleotides outside the gene matches: 11. Germline V gene sequence: CDR1 SGHAT, CDR2 FQNNGV. This CDR3 comprises 16 residues. This CDR3 reads CASSPIKREGRYEQYF. The CDR3 nucleotides read TGTGCCAGCAGCCCAATAAAGCGGGAGGGCCGTTACGAGCAGTACTTC. Filled out from reference TRBV11-2 and TRBJ2-7, the complete variable domain reads EAGVAQSPRYKIIEKRQSVAFWCNPISGHATLYWYQQILGQGPKLLIQFQNNGVVDDSQLPKDRFSAERLKGVDSTLKIQPAKLEDSAVYLCASSPIKREGRYEQYFGPGTRLTVT.

The rearrangement links TRBV30 to TRBJ1-2; D call uncertain. Germline CDR1 is GTSNPN and CDR2 is SVGIG (reference sequence). The CDR3 is 14 amino acids. V shed 5 bases and J shed 0 bases, with 13 bases lying between them. CDR3 protein: CAWGARRSNYGYTF. DNA of the CDR3: TGTGCCTGGGGTGCCAGACGGTCTAACTATGGCTACACCTTC.

Many counts were recorded for this clonotype. The V gene is TRBV4-2, the J gene TRBJ1-5; D may be TRBD1 (5 bases). CDR3 length: 11 amino acids. V gave up 6 bases and J gave up 14 bases, with 14 bases separating them. From germline, CDR1 is LGHNA and CDR2 YNFKEQ. Here the CDR3 reads CASSNGHLEHF. In nucleotides, the CDR3 is TGTGCCAGCAGTAACGGACACCTAGAGCATTTT.

The rearrangement links TRBV2 to TRBJ1-5; 8 bases map to TRBD1. In germline, CDR1 is SNHLY, CDR2 FYNNEI. This CDR3 has 13 amino acids. The junction had 2 bases not matched to a gene; V was cut back by 8 bases and J by 2 bases. Written as DNA, the CDR3 is TGTGCCAGCGAGACAGGGGGCAATCAGCCCCAGCATTTT. Encoded protein: CASETGGNQPQHF.